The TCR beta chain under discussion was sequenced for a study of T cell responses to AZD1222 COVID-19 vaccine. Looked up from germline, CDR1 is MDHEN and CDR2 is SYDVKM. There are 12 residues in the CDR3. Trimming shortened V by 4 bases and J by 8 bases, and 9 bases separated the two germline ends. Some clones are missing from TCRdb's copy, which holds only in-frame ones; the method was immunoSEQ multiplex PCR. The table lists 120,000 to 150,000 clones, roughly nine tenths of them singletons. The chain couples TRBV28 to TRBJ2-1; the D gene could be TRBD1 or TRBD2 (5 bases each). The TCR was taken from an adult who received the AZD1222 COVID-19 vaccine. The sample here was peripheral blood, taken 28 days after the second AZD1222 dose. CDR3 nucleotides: TGTGCCAGCAGTTATCGGGGCTATGAGCAGTTCTTC. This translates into CASSYRGYEQFF.